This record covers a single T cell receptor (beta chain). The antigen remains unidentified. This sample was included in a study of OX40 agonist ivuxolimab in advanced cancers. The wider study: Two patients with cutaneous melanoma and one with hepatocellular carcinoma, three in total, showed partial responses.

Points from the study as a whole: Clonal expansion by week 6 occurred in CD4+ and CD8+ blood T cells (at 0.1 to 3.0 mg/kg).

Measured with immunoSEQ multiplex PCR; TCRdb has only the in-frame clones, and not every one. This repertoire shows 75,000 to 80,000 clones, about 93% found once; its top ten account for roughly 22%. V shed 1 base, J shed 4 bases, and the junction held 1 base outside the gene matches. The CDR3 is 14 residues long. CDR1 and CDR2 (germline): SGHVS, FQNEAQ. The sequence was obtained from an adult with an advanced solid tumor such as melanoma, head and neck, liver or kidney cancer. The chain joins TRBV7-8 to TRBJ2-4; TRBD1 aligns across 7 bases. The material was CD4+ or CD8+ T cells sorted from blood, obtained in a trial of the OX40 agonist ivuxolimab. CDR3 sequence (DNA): TGTGCCAGCAGCTTAGGACAGGGAAAAAACATTCAGTACTTC. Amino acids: CASSLGQGKNIQYF.